This T cell receptor (beta chain) is drawn from a study of cytomegalovirus exposure and HLA in healthy donors. CDR3 size: 15 residues. The V gene lost 4 bases and the J gene lost 0 bases, with 10 bases spanning the gap. The germline V gene has CDR1 SGHTA and CDR2 FQGTGA. Researchers ran the PCR with 60 Vbeta and 13 Jbeta primers. Assay used: immunoSEQ multiplex PCR; TCRdb lists only in-frame clones, some missing. The sample yields fewer than 200,000 clones, roughly 84% seen once. V is TRBV7-3 and J is TRBJ1-3; no clear D. This clonotype was sampled from a male donor in good health and CMV-seronegative. The sequencing input was PBMCs. CDR3 loop: CASSSPTTSGNTIYF. CDR3 DNA sequence: TGTGCCAGCAGCTCCCCGACAACCTCTGGAAACACCATATATTTT.